Following are 25 T cell receptor beta chains from one sample sequenced in a study of OX40 agonist ivuxolimab in advanced cancers. The table came from immunoSEQ multiplex PCR; TCRdb's copy has only in-frame clones and leaves some out. In the table there are tens of thousands of clones, roughly 90% of which are singletons. The material sequenced was CD4+ or CD8+ T cells sorted from blood, taken in a trial of the OX40 agonist ivuxolimab. These receptors came from an adult with an advanced solid tumor such as melanoma, head and neck, liver or kidney cancer.

CDR3 nucleotides: TGTGCCAGCAACCAGTGGGGGGCCACCTACAATGAGCAGTTCTTC. The encoded protein is CASNQWGATYNEQFF. The chain links TRBV9 to TRBJ2-1; D may match TRBD1 or TRBD2 (6 bases each). The CDR3 covers 15 residues. The V end lost 6 bases, the J end lost 2 bases, and 15 bases lay between the germline ends. Germline V gene data show CDR1 as SGDLS and CDR2 as YYNGEE.

This chain connects TRBV5-1 to TRBJ1-5; D gene uncertain. The CDR3 totals 13 residues. V dropped 0 bases and J dropped 1 base, with 2 bases sitting between them. CDR1 is SGHRS, CDR2 YFSETQ, per germline. The CDR3 DNA reads as TGCGCCAGCAGCTTGGCCAGCAATCAGCCCCAGCATTTT. It is translated as CASSLASNQPQHF.

The chain carries TRBV7-6 and TRBJ2-7; the D gene is possibly TRBD1 (5 bases). The V gene's germline CDR1 is SGHVS and CDR2 FNYEAQ. The CDR3 is 13 residues long. V shed 7 bases and J shed 0 bases, with 10 bases lying between them. The CDR3: CASTQGSSYEQYF. DNA of the CDR3: TGTGCCAGCACCCAGGGTAGCTCCTACGAGCAGTACTTC.

The chain links TRBV12-5 to TRBJ2-1; 8 bases are a match to TRBD1. Losses at the gene ends were 6 bases for V and 9 bases for J; bases not matched to a gene: 4. Germline V gene lookup returns CDR1 LGHNT and CDR2 FRNRAP. The length of the CDR3 is 12 residues. CDR3 in DNA: TGTGCTAGTGGGACAGGGGTTTTTGAGCAGTTCTTC. It encodes CASGTGVFEQFF. The full variable domain, in which reference TRBV12-5 and TRBJ2-1 provide the parts outside the CDR3, is DARVTQTPRHKVTEMGQEVTMRCQPILGHNTVFWYRQTMMQGLELLAYFRNRAPLDDSGMPKDRFSAEMPDATLATLKIQPSEPRDSAVYFCASGTGVFEQFFGPGTRLTVL.

The chain recombines TRBV27 with TRBJ2-1; TRBD1 might be the D (6 bases). There are 15 residues in the CDR3. Trimming stripped 5 bases from V and 0 bases from J, with 11 bases between. Looked up from germline, CDR1 is MNHEY and CDR2 is SMNVEV (reference sequence). The CDR3 DNA sequence: TGTGCCAGCAGTCCCGGGACAACCTCCTACAATGAGCAGTTCTTC. This translates into CASSPGTTSYNEQFF.

The genes are TRBV6-5 and TRBJ2-1; D gene unclear. Between the trimmed V and J ends, which lost 0 bases and 6 bases, there was a span of 12 bases. Germline CDR1 is MNHEY and CDR2 is SVGAGI. This CDR3 region has 15 residues. The CDR3 loop is CASSYSRNVANEQFF. As DNA, the CDR3 is TGTGCCAGCAGTTACTCGCGCAATGTCGCCAATGAGCAGTTCTTC.

This chain uses TRBV6-5 with TRBJ2-5, with TRBD2 matching over 7 bases. The CDR3 runs 12 residues. V gave up 6 bases and J gave up 7 bases; unmatched junction bases: 5. Germline assignment: CDR1 MNHEY and CDR2 SVGAGI. The CDR3 bases are TGTGCCAGCAGCACTAGCGAGGGGACCCAGTACTTC. It specifies CASSTSEGTQYF.

J is TRBJ2-5 and V is TRBV5-1; no clear D gene. The CDR3 consists of 14 residues. The germline CDR1 and CDR2 sequences are SGHRS and YFSETQ. V lost 3 bases and J lost 2, with 11 bases in between. The CDR3 loop is CASSWMGSQETQYF. CDR3 nucleotides: TGCGCCAGCAGCTGGATGGGCTCTCAAGAGACCCAGTACTTC.

V gene TRBV29-1 combines with J gene TRBJ2-7, with 9 bases that match TRBD1. Per germline, CDR1 SQVTM and CDR2 ANQGSEA. Germline trimming cut 6 bases from V and 0 bases from J; bases unmatched to any gene: 6. The CDR3 sequence is 14 residues long. The CDR3 reads CSVIDRGFSYEQYF. CDR3 bases: TGCAGCGTAATCGACAGGGGGTTCTCCTACGAGCAGTACTTC.

Of note for this clone: Compared with germline, one end of the junction differs, possibly owing to a read error. The chain joins TRBV27 to TRBJ2-7; 7 nucleotides line up with TRBD1. CDR1 is MNHEY, CDR2 SMNVEV, per germline (reference sequence). The CDR3 consists of 16 residues. This CDR3 is CASSLSTGTVTYEQYF. The CDR3 region has the DNA TGTGCCAGCAGTCTATCGACCGGGACAGTTACCTACGAGCAGTACTTC.

The chain carries TRBV13 and TRBJ2-5; 7 bases agree with TRBD2. Per the germline V gene, CDR1 is PRHDT and CDR2 is FYEKMQ (reference sequence). There are 15 residues in the CDR3. Germline trimming cut 5 bases from V and 9 bases from J; bases unmatched to any gene: 15. The CDR3 loop is CASSATRREQGSQYF. CDR3 sequence (DNA): TGTGCCAGCAGCGCCACCCGGCGGGAGCAAGGGTCCCAGTACTTC.

This sequence joins TRBV9 and TRBJ2-7; D may be TRBD2 (6 bases). Germline V lookup: CDR1 SGDLS, CDR2 YYNGEE. With 3 bases removed from V and 5 bases from J, the gap between germline ends came to 15 bases. The CDR3 spans 14 residues. The CDR3 reads CASSARLDYHEQYF. DNA for the CDR3: TGTGCCAGCAGCGCCCGACTAGATTATCACGAGCAGTACTTC.

Only one count was recorded for this clone. The chain employs TRBV14 and TRBJ2-2, with 8 bases lining up with TRBD1. The length of the CDR3 is 16 residues. V trimming: 4 bases; J trimming: 6 bases; junction bases outside the gene matches: 10. The germline gives CDR1 SGHDN, CDR2 FVKESK. CDR3 in DNA: TGTGCCAGCAGCCTCTTCGGGACAGGACGACCCGGGGAGCTGTTTTTT. Protein sequence: CASSLFGTGRPGELFF.

The chain has TRBV9 and TRBJ1-2; D may be TRBD1 (5 bases). The CDR3 is 15 amino acids. V lost 4 bases to trimming and J lost 0 bases, with 13 bases between them. Germline values: CDR1 SGDLS, CDR2 YYNGEE. In DNA form, the CDR3 reads TGTGCCAGCAGCCCTGGACAAGCAGCTAACTATGGCTACACCTTC. Its translation is CASSPGQAANYGYTF.

The rearrangement links TRBV6-1 to TRBJ2-3, with 8 bases fitting TRBD2. In germline, CDR1 is MNHNS, CDR2 SASEGT. With V trimmed by 2 bases and J by 1 base, 5 bases remained unmatched. The CDR3 extends over 16 amino acids. DNA of the CDR3: TGTGCCAGCAGTGAATTGGTCGGGGGGGGCACAGATACGCAGTATTTT. As protein: CASSELVGGGTDTQYF.

This clone was seen only once. This chain links TRBV7-8 with TRBJ2-3; D call uncertain. Germline CDR1 and CDR2: SGHVS and FQNEAQ. The V end lost 3 bases, the J end lost 0 bases, and 10 bases lay between the germline ends. CDR3 size: 15 residues. The CDR3 region has the DNA TGTGCCAGCAGCTTTTTGAAGTCTAGCACAGATACGCAGTATTTT. This gives the protein CASSFLKSSTDTQYF.

The chain is built from TRBV7-9 and TRBJ1-2, with a weak D call TRBD1 (5 bases). The germline gives CDR1 SEHNR, CDR2 FQNEAQ (reference sequence). The CDR3 has 14 residues. V was cut by 0 bases and J by 4 bases, with 9 bases left in between. CDR3 coding DNA: TGTGCCAGCAGCTTAGCTGAGGGGTCCTATGGCTACACCTTC. Amino acids: CASSLAEGSYGYTF.

The chain couples TRBV19 to TRBJ2-5; D possibly corresponds to TRBD2 (5 bases). CDR1 is LNHDA, CDR2 SQIVND, per germline (reference sequence). Trimming cost V 3 bases and J 1 base, with 12 bases left between them. The length of the CDR3 is 15 residues. The CDR3 region is CASSMDWNSQETQYF. Here the CDR3 DNA reads TGTGCCAGTAGTATGGACTGGAACTCCCAAGAGACCCAGTACTTC. Full variable domain (outside the CDR3, taken from reference TRBV19 and TRBJ2-5): DGGITQSPKYLFRKEGQNVTLSCEQNLNHDAMYWYRQDPGQGLRLIYYSQIVNDFQKGDIAEGYSVSREKKESFPLTVTSAQKNPTAFYLCASSMDWNSQETQYFGPGTRLLVL.

V is TRBV7-9 and J is TRBJ1-2; 8 nucleotides match TRBD1. CDR1 and CDR2 (germline): SEHNR, FQNEAQ (reference sequence). The CDR3 length is 16 residues. V was clipped by 5 bases and J by 0 bases; unmatched bases: 8. CDR3 sequence reads: CASSPGQGQANYGYTF. The CDR3 nucleotides are TGTGCCAGCAGCCCAGGACAGGGACAGGCTAACTATGGCTACACCTTC.

The rearrangement links TRBV9 to TRBJ1-2, with no clear D. The CDR3 is 17 residues long. CDR1 and CDR2 from the germline V gene are SGDLS and YYNGEE. V was clipped by 0 bases and J by 0 bases, with 15 bases between them. CDR3 residues: CASSVGGRSIPNYGYTF. The CDR3 DNA reads as TGTGCCAGCAGCGTAGGGGGTCGTTCCATTCCTAACTATGGCTACACCTTC. The entire variable domain, with the rest obtained from reference TRBV9 and TRBJ1-2, is as follows: DSGVTQTPKHLITATGQRVTLRCSPRSGDLSVYWYQQSLDQGLQFLIQYYNGEERAKGNILERFSAQQFPDLHSELNLSSLELGDSALYFCASSVGGRSIPNYGYTFGSGTRLTVV.

This clone has only a few counts. The genes are TRBV6-1 and TRBJ2-3; D is unresolved. V shed 3 bases and J shed 0 bases, with 10 bases lying between them. CDR1 MNHNS and CDR2 SASEGT come from the germline V gene. This CDR3 is 15 amino acids long. The CDR3 loop is CASSEYLASTDTQYF. The CDR3 DNA sequence: TGTGCCAGCAGTGAGTACCTCGCTAGCACAGATACGCAGTATTTT.

This chain joins TRBV6-6 and TRBJ2-1; tentative D call: TRBD2 (5 bases). V lost 7 bases and J 4 bases, leaving 14 bases between the germline ends. The length of the CDR3 is 14 residues. CDR1 MNHNY and CDR2 SVGAGI come from the germline V gene (reference sequence). CDR3 bases: TGTGCCAGCACCGACCCCGGAGGTTACAATGAGCAGTTCTTC. Translating it yields CASTDPGGYNEQFF.

This chain joins TRBV5-6 and TRBJ1-2, with D maybe TRBD1 (6 bases). V lost 1 base and J 4 bases, leaving 17 bases between the germline ends. Germline V gene data show CDR1 as SGHDT and CDR2 as YYEEEE. The CDR3 totals 16 residues. Here the CDR3 reads CASSLWVRGASYGYTF. As DNA, the CDR3 is TGTGCCAGCAGCTTGTGGGTTCGGGGGGCTTCCTATGGCTACACCTTC.

This chain connects TRBV6-1 to TRBJ1-1; D gene uncertain. The CDR3 consists of 13 residues. Per germline, CDR1 MNHNS and CDR2 SASEGT. V gave up 10 bases and J gave up 1 base, with 13 bases separating them. For the CDR3, the DNA is TGTGCCACCCCCCGGACGGCGAACACTGAAGCTTTCTTT. This sequence encodes CATPRTANTEAFF.

The gene calls are TRBV9 and TRBJ2-7, with a weak D call TRBD1 (5 bases). The germline gives CDR1 SGDLS, CDR2 YYNGEE. The CDR3 is 15 residues long. Trimming removed 3 bases from V and 1 base from J, with 14 bases in between. CDR3 protein: CASSAFPGISYEQYF. CDR3 DNA: TGTGCCAGCAGCGCTTTCCCAGGGATTTCCTACGAGCAGTACTTC. Variable domain in full (rest from reference TRBV9 and TRBJ2-7): DSGVTQTPKHLITATGQRVTLRCSPRSGDLSVYWYQQSLDQGLQFLIQYYNGEERAKGNILERFSAQQFPDLHSELNLSSLELGDSALYFCASSAFPGISYEQYFGPGTRLTVT.